This T cell receptor beta chain was sequenced during a study of radiation and T cells in renal cell carcinoma. This clone was recorded only once. Its antigen is as yet unknown. Germline V lookup: CDR1 LGHNA, CDR2 YNFKEQ. The V segment lost 4 bases and the J segment 8 bases; nucleotides outside the gene matches: 8. The CDR3 covers 14 residues. Findings and limits, study-wide: In blood, top tumor clones expanded by 2 weeks, shrinking by 4.

Using immunoSEQ multiplex PCR, the repertoire was profiled, and TCRdb retains in-frame clones only, with some absent. Seen here are 150,000 or so clones, roughly nine tenths observed once, and the top ten hold roughly 4%. Time point meaning: baseline pretreatment blood. Treatment reported: 15 Gy SBRT to primary tumor, nephrectomy 4 weeks later. Radiation-treated patients gave blood at baseline, week 2 and week 4. The sequencing here drew on blood, taken from a patient whose treatment included radiotherapy and nephrectomy. The chain is built from TRBV4-2 and TRBJ1-2, with 9 bases lining up with TRBD1. This TCR came from a woman aged 70-85 years with renal cell carcinoma. Written as DNA, the CDR3 is TGTGCCAGCAGCCCTCAGGGACAGGGAGGAGGCTACACCTTC. Residues: CASSPQGQGGGYTF.